Listed here are 10 T cell receptor beta chains from one sample, sequenced in a study of T-cell memory formation after mild COVID-19 (dated by TCRdb to the early 2020s). The library was made by 5' RACE. TCRdb lists the instrument as Illumina NovaSeq 6000. The public reads were reprocessed in TCRdb via fastp at Q25 and MiXCR, keeping in-frame beta chains. Rows are combined by CDR3 protein, so each entry shows the most common genes and DNA. Counted in this sample were more than 450,000 distinct CDR3 sequences; about a sixth of them appeared once. Around 12% of the sample comes from the top ten. The material sequenced was PBMCs or a T cell subset sorted from them (not recorded which). Receptors were obtained from an adult woman who had mild COVID-19 (a few samples of this study predate the infection). The sample titles of this study are shuffled in the database, so cell type and time point are left out; the donor was told from shared clones.

This clonotype occurred a few times. V gene TRBV7-6 combines with J gene TRBJ2-3, with D possibly TRBD1 on 5 matching bases. V shed 6 bases and J shed 1 base, with 11 bases lying between them. Per the germline V gene, CDR1 is SGHVS and CDR2 is FNYEAQ. This CDR3 has 14 amino acids. The chain's CDR3 is CASSPGHRTDTQYF. CDR3 in DNA: TGTGCCAGCAGTCCTGGACACCGCACAGATACGCAGTATTTT.

This clonotype was picked up a small number of times. The V call is TRBV18, the J call TRBJ2-7; TRBD1 matches at 12 bases. Per germline, CDR1 KGHSH and CDR2 LQKENI. CDR3 length: 15 residues. J was trimmed by 6 bases and V by 4 bases; bases with no gene match: 7. For the CDR3, the DNA is TGTGCCAGCTCACGCGGGACAGGGGGCTTTGGCGAGCAGTACTTC. It specifies CASSRGTGGFGEQYF.

This clonotype was counted between two and nine times. This chain links TRBV4-1 with TRBJ2-7; weak D call: TRBD1 (6 bases). V was cut by 0 bases and J by 4 bases, with 13 bases left in between. CDR1 is MGHRA and CDR2 is YSYEKL in the germline V gene. There are 15 residues in the CDR3. The CDR3 region is CASSQDRQGWYEQYF. CDR3 DNA sequence: TGCGCCAGCAGCCAAGACAGGCAGGGGTGGTACGAGCAGTACTTC.

This clonotype has a handful of counts. This chain uses TRBV4-3 with TRBJ2-7, with a tentative D call TRBD1 (5 bases). V lost 3 bases and J 5 bases, leaving 17 bases between the germline ends. Germline V gene sequence: CDR1 LGHNA, CDR2 YSLEER. This CDR3 has 15 residues. The CDR3 nucleotides read TGCGCCAGCAGCCAGGACACCCTCTATATTGACGAGCAGTACTTC. Its protein is CASSQDTLYIDEQYF.

The chain has TRBV6-6 and TRBJ1-1; 10 bases are shared with TRBD1. CDR1 is MNHNY, CDR2 SVGAGI, per germline (reference sequence). Unmatched junction bases numbered 12, after V lost 2 bases and J lost 6 bases. The CDR3 length is 17 residues. The CDR3 loop is CASSYVATGGGRAEAFF. DNA of the CDR3: TGTGCCAGCAGTTACGTTGCGACAGGGGGCGGACGGGCTGAAGCTTTCTTT.

The gene calls are TRBV5-1 and TRBJ1-1, with TRBD1 matching over 9 bases. CDR3 size: 14 residues. The V and J ends lost 4 bases and 5 bases, in that order; junction bases with no gene match: 6. CDR1 and CDR2 from the germline V gene are SGHRS and YFSETQ. Here the CDR3 DNA reads TGCGCCAGCAGCCTGGGACAGGGAGAGACTGAAGCTTTCTTT. Protein: CASSLGQGETEAFF.

This clonotype occurred many times. This chain uses TRBV30 with TRBJ2-5; 7 bases agree with TRBD1. J lost 4 bases, V lost 3 bases, and 8 bases had no gene match. This CDR3 has 14 residues. Germline lookup yields CDR1 GTSNPN and CDR2 SVGIG (reference sequence). CDR3 sequence reads: CAWSADRARETQYF. The CDR3 nucleotides are TGTGCCTGGAGCGCCGACAGGGCAAGAGAGACCCAGTACTTC.

J is TRBJ1-1 and V is TRBV6-5; 9 bases fit TRBD1. The CDR3 is 17 amino acids. CDR1 and CDR2 (germline): MNHEY, SVGAGI. The V segment lost 2 bases and the J segment 6 bases; nucleotides outside the gene matches: 13. In DNA, the CDR3 is TGTGCCAGCAGTTACGCCGACAGGGGGGTTTATCGGCCTGAAGCTTTCTTT. Translating gives CASSYADRGVYRPEAFF.

The chain joins TRBV15 to TRBJ2-3; 7 bases fit TRBD2. Germline assignment: CDR1 LNHNV and CDR2 YYDKDF (reference sequence). The CDR3 is made up of 13 amino acids. V trimming: 8 bases; J trimming: 1 base; junction bases outside the gene matches: 3. The CDR3 region is CATRGVGTDTQYF. CDR3 bases: TGTGCCACCCGGGGGGTCGGCACAGATACGCAGTATTTT. The complete variable domain, with remaining parts taken from reference TRBV15 and TRBJ2-3, reads DAMVIQNPRYQVTQFGKPVTLSCSQTLNHNVMYWYQQKSSQAPKLLFHYYDKDFNNEADTPDNFQSRRPNTSFCFLDIRSPGLGDTAMYLCATRGVGTDTQYFGPGTRLTVL.

The rearrangement links TRBV30 to TRBJ2-7; 9 bases are a match to TRBD1. CDR1 is GTSNPN, CDR2 SVGIG, per germline (reference sequence). The J segment lost 3 bases and the V segment lost 3 bases, leaving 12 bases of the junction unmatched. This CDR3 comprises 16 residues. The CDR3: CAWSALPDRGYYEQYF. For the CDR3, the DNA is TGTGCCTGGAGCGCTCTCCCGGACAGGGGCTACTACGAGCAGTACTTC. Full variable domain (rest looked up from reference TRBV30 and TRBJ2-7): SQTIHQWPATLVQPVGSPLSLECTVEGTSNPNLYWYRQAAGRGLQLLFYSVGIGQISSEVPQNLSASRPQDRQFILSSKKLLLSDSGFYLCAWSALPDRGYYEQYFGPGTRLTVT.